This is a list of T cell receptor beta chains from one sample in a study of blood T cell repertoires in COVID-19. Measured with immunoSEQ multiplex PCR; TCRdb has only the in-frame clones, and not every one. The top ten hold 5.5% to 7.5% of the sample, which has about 150,000 clones, about nine tenths seen once. Sequencing input: peripheral blood. These receptors were taken from a man at least 80 years old with acute or convalescent COVID-19. Both conserved end residues are part of each CDR3. A D gene is named only where the DNA matches it firmly. Clone size is given for some rows only: seen once, a few or many times, or a class if the clone is expanded.

j_call d_call clone_size v_call cdr3_nt cdr3_aa
TRBJ2-1 - - TRBV7-9 TGTGCCAGCAGCTTATCCCCCGGGAGCTCCTACAATGAGCAGTTCTTC CASSLSPGSSYNEQFF
TRBJ1-1 - - TRBV6-5 TGTGCCAGCAGCAACAGGGTTATGAACACTGAAGCTTTCTTT CASSNRVMNTEAFF
TRBJ1-2 - once TRBV24-1 TGTGCCACCAGTGCGGAAGACCGCCCGGGTGGCTACACCTTC CATSAEDRPGGYTF
TRBJ2-3 - - TRBV20-1 TGCAGTGCTAGTCCCAGCGGGTTCACAGATACGCAGTATTTT CSASPSGFTDTQYF
TRBJ2-2 - - TRBV30 TGTGCCTGGAGCCGGGGCGGGACGAACACCGGGGAGCTGTTTTTT CAWSRGGTNTGELFF
TRBJ2-2 - - TRBV5-1 TGCGCCAGCAGCCCCGACGGGGGCACCGGGGAGCTGTTTTTT CASSPDGGTGELFF
TRBJ1-5 TRBD1 - TRBV28 TGTGCCAGCAAAAGCGGGACAGGTGATCAGCCCCAGCATTTT CASKSGTGDQPQHF
TRBJ2-7 - - TRBV20-1 TGCAGTGGATCAGGGCCCTACGAGCAGTACTTC CSGSGPYEQYF
TRBJ2-3 - - TRBV5-5 TGTGCCAGCAGCTTGGGGCTAGCTGGCACAGATACGCAGTATTTT CASSLGLAGTDTQYF
TRBJ2-1 TRBD1 few TRBV3-1/TRBV3-2 TGTGCCAGCAGTCCCTTGACAGGGGGTCCACATGAGCAGTTCTTC CASSPLTGGPHEQFF
TRBJ1-3 - - TRBV2 TGTGCCAGCACCGGTATGGTTACTGGAAACACCATATATTTT CASTGMVTGNTIYF
TRBJ2-5 - few TRBV27 TGTGCCAGCAGGCAGCGGAAACAAGAGACCCAGTACTTC CASRQRKQETQYF
TRBJ2-2 TRBD1 once TRBV5-1 TGCGCCAGCAGCTTGGCCGGGACAGGGGACCGCACCGGGGAGCTGTTTTTT CASSLAGTGDRTGELFF
TRBJ1-1 TRBD1 - TRBV19 TGTGCCAGTAGTCCGCGGACAGGGGCCGCCACTGAAGCTTTCTTT CASSPRTGAATEAFF
TRBJ1-2 - - TRBV11-3 TGTGCCAGCAGCTTAGCGTGGCCCTATGGCTACACCTTC CASSLAWPYGYTF
TRBJ2-1 TRBD1 - TRBV28 TGTGCCAGCAGTTCCAGGGGGCTTTCAAACAATGAGCAGTTCTTC CASSSRGLSNNEQFF
TRBJ2-5 - - TRBV12-3/TRBV12-4 TGTGCCAGCAGTACCAGGGCCAAGGAGACCCAGTACTTC CASSTRAKETQYF
TRBJ1-6 - - TRBV5-1 TGCGCCAGCAGCTTGGGAATGCAGGGCCGAGGTTCACCCCTCCACTTT CASSLGMQGRGSPLHF
TRBJ2-1 - - TRBV3-1/TRBV3-2 TGTGCCAGCAAGAGAAACAGCTACAATGAGCAGTTCTTC CASKRNSYNEQFF
TRBJ1-4 - few TRBV5-1 TGCGCCAGCAGCTTGGCGGGGACACAAAGTAATGAAAAACTGTTTTTT CASSLAGTQSNEKLFF
TRBJ1-1 - once TRBV9 TGTGCCAGCAGCGTAGACGTCAGGGAGGGCACTGAAGCTTTCTTT CASSVDVREGTEAFF
TRBJ2-5 TRBD2 few TRBV6-4 TGTGCCAGCAGTGTTCTAGCGGGACCCCAAGAGACCCAGTACTTC CASSVLAGPQETQYF
TRBJ2-1 - - TRBV18 TGTGCCAGCTCACCCTCTTGGACAGACGACAATGAGCAGTTCTTC CASSPSWTDDNEQFF
TRBJ1-5 TRBD1 - TRBV19 TGTGCCAGTAGATCCACCGGGACAGGAGGTCAGCCCCAGCATTTT CASRSTGTGGQPQHF
TRBJ1-2 TRBD1 - TRBV2 TGTGCCAGCAGTGAACGCAGGGGGCAGGGTGGCTACACCTTC CASSERRGQGGYTF
TRBJ1-2 - - TRBV25-1 TGTGCCAGCAGTGAAAGTGGGAGTAACTATGGCTACACCTTC CASSESGSNYGYTF
TRBJ1-1 TRBD1 - TRBV5-1 TGCGCCAGCAGCCTGGGGACAGGGAAGGCGTTTGAAGCTTTCTTT CASSLGTGKAFEAFF
TRBJ2-2 - - TRBV6-6 TGTGCCAGCAACCCCAGGGCCGCGAACACCGGGGAGCTGTTTTTT CASNPRAANTGELFF
TRBJ2-1 TRBD2 - TRBV6-1 TGTGCCAGCAGTGAAGCTAGCGGGGGGCTCTATGAGCAGTTCTTC CASSEASGGLYEQFF
TRBJ1-2 TRBD1 - TRBV5-4 TGTGCCAGCAGCGAGGGACAGGGCACATTCTATGGCTACACCTTC CASSEGQGTFYGYTF
TRBJ1-6 - - TRBV6-1 TGTGCCAGCAGTGAAAGACTGGGGACTAGCTCCTATAATTCACCCCTCCACTTT CASSERLGTSSYNSPLHF
TRBJ1-2 - once TRBV7-3 TGTGCCAGCAGCCCCGACAGGAACTATGGCTACACCTTC CASSPDRNYGYTF
TRBJ1-5 TRBD1 - TRBV18 TGTGCCAGCTCACCTGCAGGGGGGAATCAGCCCCAGCATTTT CASSPAGGNQPQHF
TRBJ1-5 - - TRBV11-2 TGTGCCAGCAGCTTAGATCGGGTTCAGCCCCAGCATTTT CASSLDRVQPQHF
TRBJ2-5 TRBD1 once TRBV29-1 TGCAGCGTCCGCGGGACAGGGGGTATAGAGACCCAGTACTTC CSVRGTGGIETQYF
TRBJ1-2 TRBD1 - TRBV18 TGTGCCAGCTCACCCGGACAGGGTATAGATGGCTACACCTTC CASSPGQGIDGYTF
TRBJ2-1 - - TRBV4-2 TGTGCCAGCAGCCAAGATGCCCTAGGCAATGAGCAGTTCTTC CASSQDALGNEQFF
TRBJ1-1 - - TRBV18 TGTGCCAGCTCCCACGGGGAGATCGGGAACACTGAAGCTTTCTTT CASSHGEIGNTEAFF
TRBJ2-2 - - TRBV11-3 TGTGCCAGCAGCACCCAGACACGAACGGGGACCGGGGAGCTGTTTTTT CASSTQTRTGTGELFF
TRBJ2-7 - - TRBV24-1 TGTGCCACCAGTGCAGGCTACGAGCAGTACTTC CATSAGYEQYF
TRBJ1-1 - - TRBV29-1 TGCAGCGTGGCGGGACGCCAGAACACTGAAGCTTTCTTT CSVAGRQNTEAFF
TRBJ1-6 - - TRBV5-1 TGCGCCAGCAGCTTGGGGGGAGACCCGACAAATTCACCCCTCCACTTT CASSLGGDPTNSPLHF
TRBJ1-5 - - TRBV27 TGTGCCAGCAGTCCGCTGGGGGGAGGGTGGCAGATGGGCAATCAGCCCCAGCATTTT CASSPLGGGWQMGNQPQHF
TRBJ1-5 - once TRBV12-1 TGTGCCAGCAGCTTTACTAGACTCATAAACAGGGGCACGGGGCCCCAGCATTTT CASSFTRLINRGTGPQHF
TRBJ1-4 - - TRBV10-3 TGTGCCACCCAATTCACACAGAATGAAAAACTGTTTTTT CATQFTQNEKLFF
TRBJ2-5 TRBD2 - TRBV5-1 TGCGCCAGCAGCTTGGAGCCGACTAGCGGAGAGACCCAGTACTTC CASSLEPTSGETQYF
TRBJ2-3 - - TRBV7-9 TGTGCCAGCAGTCCCCTCAGCGACGATACGCAGTATTTT CASSPLSDDTQYF
TRBJ1-2 - - TRBV5-1 TGCGCCAGCAGCTTGAACCCTAGCTGGGCCGTCAACTATGGCTACACCTTC CASSLNPSWAVNYGYTF
TRBJ1-4 - - TRBV28 TGTGCCAGCAGCGACGTAAGGGAGGGGGATGAAAAACTGTTTTTT CASSDVREGDEKLFF
TRBJ1-5 TRBD1 - TRBV2 TGTGCCAGCAGCGGGACAGGGGTCGGACAGCCCCAGCATTTT CASSGTGVGQPQHF
TRBJ2-2 TRBD2 - TRBV30 TGTGCCTGGAGTCTCGGAGCGGGAGTAGGCACCGGGGAGCTGTTTTTT CAWSLGAGVGTGELFF
TRBJ2-3 TRBD1 - TRBV2 TGTGCCAGCAGCCGAGACAGGGCAGATACGCAGTATTTT CASSRDRADTQYF
TRBJ2-3 TRBD2 - TRBV2 TGTGCCAGCAGTGGGGAGGGTCGGGGCACAGATACGCAGTATTTT CASSGEGRGTDTQYF
TRBJ1-3 - few TRBV19 TGTGCCACCTCAAGGAACAGCGGGACCTCTGGAAACACCATATATTTT CATSRNSGTSGNTIYF
TRBJ2-7 - - TRBV2 TGTGCCAGCAAACGGGACATAGAAGGGGAGCAGTACTTC CASKRDIEGEQYF